This T cell receptor beta chain was identified in a study of cytomegalovirus exposure and HLA in healthy donors. Study-wide background: HLA-typed donors were the source of about 85 million unique TCRs, which an early data release held. General study results and limits: The listing of 160 or so TCR beta chains classed them as cytomegalovirus-associated. Most TCR sequences showed up rarely, but some public TCRs showed up in many donors. Most likely, a cluster of highly shared sequence variants arose as a sequencing artifact.

Use of 60 Vbeta and 13 Jbeta primers characterized the PCR. TCRdb keeps only in-frame clones here, not all; method: immunoSEQ multiplex PCR. The data hold some 180,000 clones, with under 80% observed a single time. Remarks on this clone: As yet, its antigen is unknown.

This CDR3 region has 17 residues. The germline gives CDR1 MDHEN, CDR2 SYDVKM. V lost 4 bases, J lost 6 bases, and 16 bases stayed unmatched. The chain has TRBV28 and TRBJ2-7; the match to TRBD2 covers 9 bases. The sequence was obtained from a woman aged 25 to 39 in good health and CMV-seropositive. The sample consisted of PBMCs. The DNA of the CDR3 is TGTGCCAGCAGTTCGATAGCGGGGGCCCCTCTGGGGACCGAGCAGTACTTC. Its protein product is CASSSIAGAPLGTEQYF.